This T cell receptor (beta chain) was documented in a study of T cells in Graves' hyperthyroidism and ophthalmopathy. Regions amplified from RNA transcripts were the TCR beta CDR3 regions. RT-PCR in the first round (using the HTBI primer set) targeted the TCR CDR3. One entry per CDR3 protein results from TCRdb running MiXCR on the multiplex PCR reads. This table has 490,000 or so distinct CDR3 sequences, 40% to 50% appearing once. The CDR3 has 12 amino acids. The germline V and J ends were trimmed by 0 bases and 8 bases, with 8 bases remaining between them. Germline lookup yields CDR1 SGHDT and CDR2 YYEEEE. This clonotype has at least ten counts.

The rearrangement links TRBV5-6 to TRBJ1-2, with D hard to call. Input material: peripheral blood or thyroid tissue (not recorded which). This sequence originates from an adult woman with Graves' disease, either hyperthyroidism or ophthalmopathy (not recorded which). CDR3 protein: CASSLVQRGYTF. The CDR3 DNA reads TGTGCCAGCAGCTTGGTTCAGCGCGGCTACACCTTC.